This T cell receptor beta chain was sequenced during a study of T cells in Graves' hyperthyroidism and ophthalmopathy. Germline V gene lookup returns CDR1 SQVTM and CDR2 ANQGSEA. The CDR3 spans 13 residues. PBMCs were collected from a roughly 10 ml volume of fresh peripheral blood. This clonotype was counted only a few times. A much larger clone is a single base away; this may be a read error. Amplified TCR beta CDR3 regions derived from RNA transcripts. HTBI primers drove first-round RT-PCR of the TCR CDR3. TCRdb itself ran the multiplex PCR reads through MiXCR, one entry per CDR3 protein. The table records hundreds of thousands of distinct CDR3 sequences, around 22% of them present only once.

The sequence was collected from a woman in her thirties with Graves' ophthalmopathy. The sequencing sample was made of blood. The chain recombines TRBV29-1 with TRBJ2-2; maybe TRBD2 (5 bases). DNA of the CDR3: TGCAGCGTTGAAGCTAGGAACACCGGGGAGCTGTGTTTT. Translating gives CSVEARNTGELCF.